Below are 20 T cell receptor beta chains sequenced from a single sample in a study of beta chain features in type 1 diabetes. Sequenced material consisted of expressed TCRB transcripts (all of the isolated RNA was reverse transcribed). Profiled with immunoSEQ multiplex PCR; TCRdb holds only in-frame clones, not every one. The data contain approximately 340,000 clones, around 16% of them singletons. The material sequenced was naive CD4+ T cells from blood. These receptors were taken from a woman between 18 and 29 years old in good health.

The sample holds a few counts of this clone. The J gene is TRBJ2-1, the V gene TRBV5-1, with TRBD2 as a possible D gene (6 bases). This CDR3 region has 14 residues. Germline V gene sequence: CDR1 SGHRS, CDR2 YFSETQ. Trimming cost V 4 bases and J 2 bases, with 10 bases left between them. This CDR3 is CASSAGTPYNEQFF. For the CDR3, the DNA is TGCGCCAGCAGCGCCGGGACTCCCTACAATGAGCAGTTCTTC.

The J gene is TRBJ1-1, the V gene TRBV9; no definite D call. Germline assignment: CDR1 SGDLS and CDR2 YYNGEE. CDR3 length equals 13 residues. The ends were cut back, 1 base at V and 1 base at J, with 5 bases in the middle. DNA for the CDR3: TGTGCCAGCAGCGTAAACGGGAACACTGAAGCTTTCTTT. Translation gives CASSVNGNTEAFF.

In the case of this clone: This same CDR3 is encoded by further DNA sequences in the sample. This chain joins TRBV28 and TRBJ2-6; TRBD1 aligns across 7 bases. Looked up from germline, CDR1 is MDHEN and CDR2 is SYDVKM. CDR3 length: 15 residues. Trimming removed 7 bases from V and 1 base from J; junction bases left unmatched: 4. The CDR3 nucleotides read TGTGCCAGCACCCCAGGGGGATCTGGGGCCAACGTCCTGACTTTC. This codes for CASTPGGSGANVLTF.

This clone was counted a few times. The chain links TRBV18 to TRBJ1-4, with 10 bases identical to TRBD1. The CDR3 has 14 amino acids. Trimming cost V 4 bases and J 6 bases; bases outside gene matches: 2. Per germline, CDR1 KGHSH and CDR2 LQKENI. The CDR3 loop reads CASSRGQGDEKLFF. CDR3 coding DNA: TGTGCCAGCTCACGAGGACAGGGGGATGAAAAACTGTTTTTT.

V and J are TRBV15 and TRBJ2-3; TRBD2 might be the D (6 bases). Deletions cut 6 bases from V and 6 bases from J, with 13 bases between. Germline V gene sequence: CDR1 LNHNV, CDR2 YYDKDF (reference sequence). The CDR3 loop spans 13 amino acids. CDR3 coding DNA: TGTGCCACCAGTCACGGGGGTCCTGATACGCAGTATTTT. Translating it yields CATSHGGPDTQYF.

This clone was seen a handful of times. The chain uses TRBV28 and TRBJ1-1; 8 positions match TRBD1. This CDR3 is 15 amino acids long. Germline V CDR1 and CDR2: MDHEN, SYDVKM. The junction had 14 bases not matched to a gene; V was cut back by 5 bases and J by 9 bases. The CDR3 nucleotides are TGTGCCAGCAGTGCACCCTATGACAGGGGATCTCAAGCTTTCTTT. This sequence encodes CASSAPYDRGSQAFF.

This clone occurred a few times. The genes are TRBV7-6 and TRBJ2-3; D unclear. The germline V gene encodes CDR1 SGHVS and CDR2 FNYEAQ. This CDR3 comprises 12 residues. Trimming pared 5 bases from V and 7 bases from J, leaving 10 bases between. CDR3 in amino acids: CASSLLFHTQYF. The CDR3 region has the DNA TGTGCCAGCAGCCTACTCTTCCATACGCAGTATTTT.

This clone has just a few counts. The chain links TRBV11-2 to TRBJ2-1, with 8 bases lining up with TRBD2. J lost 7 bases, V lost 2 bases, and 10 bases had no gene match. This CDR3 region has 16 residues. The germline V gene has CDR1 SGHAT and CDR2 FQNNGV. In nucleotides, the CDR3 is TGTGCCAGCAGCTTATTATCGTTCTCTAGCGGGAATGAGCAGTTCTTC. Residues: CASSLLSFSSGNEQFF.

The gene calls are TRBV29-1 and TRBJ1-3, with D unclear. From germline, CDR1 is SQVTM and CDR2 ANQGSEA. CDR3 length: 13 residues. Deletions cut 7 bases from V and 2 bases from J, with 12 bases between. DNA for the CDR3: TGCAGCGCAGCACGGGATCCTGGAAACACCATATATTTT. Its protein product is CSAARDPGNTIYF.

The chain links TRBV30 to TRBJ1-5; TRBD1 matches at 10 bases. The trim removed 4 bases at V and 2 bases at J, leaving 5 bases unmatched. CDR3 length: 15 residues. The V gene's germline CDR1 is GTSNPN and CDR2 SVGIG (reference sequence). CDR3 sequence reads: CAWTTGQGGNQPQHF. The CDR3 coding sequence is TGTGCCTGGACCACCGGACAGGGGGGCAATCAGCCCCAGCATTTT.

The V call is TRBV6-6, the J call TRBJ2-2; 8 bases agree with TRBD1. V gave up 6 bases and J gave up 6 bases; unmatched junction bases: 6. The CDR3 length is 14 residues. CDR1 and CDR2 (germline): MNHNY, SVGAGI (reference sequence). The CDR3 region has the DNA TGTGCCAGCAGGGTGGACAGGGAAGCCGGGGAGCTGTTTTTT. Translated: CASRVDREAGELFF.

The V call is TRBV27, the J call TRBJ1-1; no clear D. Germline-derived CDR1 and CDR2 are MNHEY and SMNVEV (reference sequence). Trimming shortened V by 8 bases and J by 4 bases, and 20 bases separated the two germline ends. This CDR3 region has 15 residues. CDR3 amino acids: CASLRIPTGITEAFF. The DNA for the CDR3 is TGTGCCAGCTTAAGGATTCCAACGGGGATCACTGAAGCTTTCTTT.

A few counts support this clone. The CDR3 DNA reads TGTGCCAGCCAGAAACTAGCGGGGGCGAACACCGGGGAGCTGTTTTTT. Its translation is CASQKLAGANTGELFF. This chain links TRBV4-2 with TRBJ2-2; TRBD2 matches 11 bases. J lost 0 bases, V lost 8 bases, and 5 bases had no gene match. Per the germline V gene, CDR1 is LGHNA and CDR2 is YNFKEQ. This CDR3 contains 16 residues.

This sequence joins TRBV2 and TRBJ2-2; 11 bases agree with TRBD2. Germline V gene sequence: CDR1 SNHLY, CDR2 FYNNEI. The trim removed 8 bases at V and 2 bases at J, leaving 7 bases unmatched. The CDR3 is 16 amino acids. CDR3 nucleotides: TGTGCCAGCTATCCCGGGACTAGCGGTAACACCGGGGAGCTGTTTTTT. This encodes CASYPGTSGNTGELFF.

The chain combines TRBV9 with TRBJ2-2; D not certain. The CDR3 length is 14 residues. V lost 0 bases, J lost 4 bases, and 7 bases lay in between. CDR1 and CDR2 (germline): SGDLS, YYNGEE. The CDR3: CASSVDGFTGELFF. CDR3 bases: TGTGCCAGCAGCGTAGACGGGTTCACCGGGGAGCTGTTTTTT.

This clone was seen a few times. The CDR3 DNA is TGTGCCAGCAGCCAGTTTGGGACTAGCGGGAGAGCCGAGCAGTACTTC. Its translation is CASSQFGTSGRAEQYF. V gene TRBV5-4 combines with J gene TRBJ2-7; 14 bases are shared with TRBD2. With 4 bases clipped from V and 6 bases from J, the junction kept 9 bases outside the gene matches. The CDR3 loop spans 16 amino acids. Germline-derived CDR1 and CDR2 are SGHNT and YYREEE (reference sequence).

Here the CDR3 reads CASSLSYYGYTF. The CDR3, as DNA: TGTGCCAGCAGCTTGTCGTACTATGGCTACACCTTC. The V gene is TRBV5-6, the J gene TRBJ1-2; D unclear. CDR1 and CDR2 (germline): SGHDT, YYEEEE. V was cut by 1 base and J by 3 bases, with 4 bases left in between. The CDR3 runs 12 residues.

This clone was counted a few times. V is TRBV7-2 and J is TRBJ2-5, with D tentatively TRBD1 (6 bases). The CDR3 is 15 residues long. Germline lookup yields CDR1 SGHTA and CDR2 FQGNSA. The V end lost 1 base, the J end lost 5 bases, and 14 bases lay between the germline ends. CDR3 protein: CASSLVWGQQETQYF. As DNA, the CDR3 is TGTGCCAGCAGCTTAGTGTGGGGGCAACAGGAGACCCAGTACTTC. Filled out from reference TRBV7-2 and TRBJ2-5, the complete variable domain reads GAGVSQSPSNKVTEKGKDVELRCDPISGHTALYWYRQSLGQGLEFLIYFQGNSAPDKSGLPSDRFSAERTGGSVSTLTIQRTQQEDSAVYLCASSLVWGQQETQYFGPGTRLLVL.

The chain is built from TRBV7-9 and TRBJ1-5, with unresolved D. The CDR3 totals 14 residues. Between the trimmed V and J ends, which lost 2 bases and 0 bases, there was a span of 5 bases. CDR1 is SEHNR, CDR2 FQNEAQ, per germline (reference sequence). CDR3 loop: CASSLHGSNQPQHF. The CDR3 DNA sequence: TGTGCCAGCAGCTTACACGGTAGCAATCAGCCCCAGCATTTT.

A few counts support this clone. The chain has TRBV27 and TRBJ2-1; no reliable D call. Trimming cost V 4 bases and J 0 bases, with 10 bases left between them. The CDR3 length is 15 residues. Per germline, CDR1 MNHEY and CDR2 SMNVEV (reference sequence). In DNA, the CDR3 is TGTGCCAGCAGTTCCGCGGTGAGCTCCTACAATGAGCAGTTCTTC. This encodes CASSSAVSSYNEQFF.